This T cell receptor beta chain derives from a study of neurological immune-mediated disorders. This clonotype was recorded many times. With V trimmed by 3 bases and J by 5 bases, 4 bases remained unmatched. Germline values: CDR1 SGDLS, CDR2 YYNGEE. This CDR3 is 13 amino acids long. TCRdb re-analysed the 5' RACE reads in MiXCR, keeping a single row per CDR3 protein. The profile shows 25,000 to 30,000 distinct CDR3 sequences, under 8% of them singletons. The receptor's source is a woman aged 50 to 60 in good health. This chain links TRBV9 with TRBJ2-5, with TRBD1 matching 7 bases. Sequenced sample: PBMCs. The chain's CDR3 is CASSAGGRETQYF. CDR3 nucleotides: TGTGCCAGCAGCGCAGGGGGTCGTGAGACCCAGTACTTC.